This T cell receptor (beta chain) comes out of a study of T-cell reconstitution after alpha-beta-depleted transplantation in children. Overall study findings and caveats: At one year after transplant, newly produced T cells mostly accounted for T-cell counts and diversity. In patients about two months after transplant, alpha-beta T cells reportedly arose from several hundred expanded graft clones.

This CDR3 has 16 amino acids. V lost 3 bases and J lost 0, with 12 bases in between. Germline V CDR1 and CDR2: DFQATT, SNEGSKA (reference sequence). This clonotype has just a few counts. Antigen unknown. Unique molecular identifiers were used in preparing the TCRbeta library. A single record per CDR3 protein comes from TCRdb applying MiXCR to the PCR reads. The sample holds 440,000 or so distinct CDR3 sequences, roughly 43% seen once. This TCR derives from a girl aged 2 to 9 with aplastic anemia, due to receive a stem cell transplant. The chain links TRBV20-1 to TRBJ2-6, with TRBD2 as a possible D gene (7 bases). Sequences were derived from PBMCs, sampled before TCRalphabeta/CD19-depleted stem cell transplant. CDR3: CSAREGGVSGANVLTF. DNA for the CDR3: TGCAGTGCTAGGGAGGGGGGGGTCTCTGGGGCCAACGTCCTGACTTTC.